This TCR beta chain was documented in a study of monozygotic twins with inflammatory bowel disease. Per germline, CDR1 SGHDN and CDR2 FVKESK. This CDR3 spans 13 amino acids. TCRdb reprocessed the 5' RACE reads and stores each CDR3 protein as one record, lacking DNA. This repertoire includes approximately 150,000 distinct CDR3 sequences. The chain couples TRBV14 to TRBJ1-2. The TCR sequence derives from a human donor with ulcerative colitis or Crohn's disease, or a healthy co-twin of an affected twin (not recorded which). Sequencing used blood. This CDR3 is CASSQRRGGGYTF.